This section outlines one TCR beta chain sequence together with its context. What it recognizes is unknown. This sample is part of a study of OX40 agonist ivuxolimab in advanced cancers. On the study more broadly: Every 2 weeks, patients received ivuxolimab intravenously, dosed at 0.01 to 10 mg/kg. A mean age of approximately 58 years, range about 20 to 79, was recorded, and about 83% were male. Regarding the study as a whole: Doses of 0.1 to 3.0 mg/kg were accompanied by clonal expansion of CD4+ and CD8+ blood T cells by week 6.

Sequenced by immunoSEQ multiplex PCR; TCRdb stores in-frame clones only, minus some. The sample has over 45,000 clones, 87% seen once. This CDR3 spans 12 amino acids. CDR1 LNHDA and CDR2 SQIVND come from the germline V gene (reference sequence). The V end lost 4 bases, the J end lost 13 bases, and 14 bases lay between the germline ends. The chain links TRBV19 to TRBJ2-1; D gene unclear. Sequences were derived from CD4+ or CD8+ T cells sorted from blood, sampled in a trial of the OX40 agonist ivuxolimab. The sequence was obtained from an adult with an advanced solid tumor such as melanoma, head and neck, liver or kidney cancer. The CDR3 DNA follows: TGTGCCAGTAGTAGGGTGGGCAATCCCCAGTTCTTC. Translation: CASSRVGNPQFF.